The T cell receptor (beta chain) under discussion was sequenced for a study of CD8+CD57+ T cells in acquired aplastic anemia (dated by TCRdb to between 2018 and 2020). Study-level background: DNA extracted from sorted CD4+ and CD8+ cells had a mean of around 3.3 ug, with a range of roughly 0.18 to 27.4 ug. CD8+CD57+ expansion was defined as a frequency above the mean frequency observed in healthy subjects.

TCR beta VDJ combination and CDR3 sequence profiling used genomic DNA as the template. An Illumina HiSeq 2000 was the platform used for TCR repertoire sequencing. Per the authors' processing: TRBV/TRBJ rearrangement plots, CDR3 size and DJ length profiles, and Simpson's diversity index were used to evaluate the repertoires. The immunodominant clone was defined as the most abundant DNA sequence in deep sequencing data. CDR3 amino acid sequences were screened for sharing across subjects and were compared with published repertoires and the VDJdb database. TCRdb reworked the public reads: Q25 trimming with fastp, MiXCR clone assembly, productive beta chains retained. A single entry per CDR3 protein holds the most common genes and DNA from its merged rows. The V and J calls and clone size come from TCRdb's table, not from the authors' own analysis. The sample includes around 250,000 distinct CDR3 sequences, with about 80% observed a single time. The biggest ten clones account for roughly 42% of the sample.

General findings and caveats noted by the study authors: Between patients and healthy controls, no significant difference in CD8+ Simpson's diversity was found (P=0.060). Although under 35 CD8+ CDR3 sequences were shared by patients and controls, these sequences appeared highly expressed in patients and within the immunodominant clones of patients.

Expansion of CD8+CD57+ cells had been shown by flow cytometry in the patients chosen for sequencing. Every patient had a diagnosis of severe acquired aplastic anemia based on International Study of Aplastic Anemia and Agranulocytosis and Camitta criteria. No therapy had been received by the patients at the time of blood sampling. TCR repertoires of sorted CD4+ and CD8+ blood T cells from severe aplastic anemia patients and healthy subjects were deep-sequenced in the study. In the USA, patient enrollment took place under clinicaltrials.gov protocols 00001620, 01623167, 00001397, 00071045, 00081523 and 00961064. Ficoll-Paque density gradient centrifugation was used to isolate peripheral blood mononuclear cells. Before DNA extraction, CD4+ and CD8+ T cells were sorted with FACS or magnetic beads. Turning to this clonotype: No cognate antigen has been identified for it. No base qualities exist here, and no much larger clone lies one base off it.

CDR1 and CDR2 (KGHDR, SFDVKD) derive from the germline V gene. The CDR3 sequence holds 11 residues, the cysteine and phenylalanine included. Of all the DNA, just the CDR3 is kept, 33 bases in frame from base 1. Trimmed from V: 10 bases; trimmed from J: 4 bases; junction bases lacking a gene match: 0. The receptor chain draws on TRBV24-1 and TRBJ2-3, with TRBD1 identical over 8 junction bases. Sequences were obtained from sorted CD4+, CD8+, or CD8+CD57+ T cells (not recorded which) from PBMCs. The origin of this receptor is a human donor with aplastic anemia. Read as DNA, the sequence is TGTGCCACGGGACAGGCAGATACGCAGTATTTT. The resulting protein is CATGQADTQYF.